The table lists the clone carrying this TCR beta chain with a count of one. As yet, its antigen is unknown. The J segment lost 0 bases and the V segment lost 6 bases, leaving 7 bases of the junction unmatched. The CDR3 runs 15 residues. The germline V gene has CDR1 MNHEY and CDR2 SVGEGT. This sample was included in a study of CD4 T cells in relation to SARS-CoV-2 and coronaviruses. For the study at large: No peptide or an HIV-1 Nef peptide pool served as negative control. Shared crossreactive spike epitopes were mapped to their HLA restriction.

Clones were read by immunoSEQ multiplex PCR, and TCRdb kept only the in-frame ones, dropping some. The repertoire holds under 35,000 clones, with more than 75% as singletons. CD4+ T cells from unexposed donors were obtained before the COVID-19 pandemic (2011-2018). CD4+ T cells were isolated from the cells after around 10 days of culture. Testing used SARS-CoV-2 S/N and four cold-coronavirus spikes on unexposed-donor CD4+ T cells, cells permitting. This rearrangement joins TRBV6-2 or TRBV6-3 to TRBJ1-1; TRBD1 aligns across 7 bases. The sample taken for sequencing was CD4+ T cells from PBMCs, cultured in vitro. This TCR was recovered from a human donor in good health. CDR3 DNA: TGTGCCAGCAGCCGCGGGACAGCCCTGAACACTGAAGCTTTCTTT. As protein: CASSRGTALNTEAFF.